These T cell receptor beta chains were read from a single sample in a study of blood T cell repertoires in COVID-19. Libraries were prepared by immunoSEQ multiplex PCR; TCRdb keeps only in-frame clonotypes and omits some of them. The sample includes about 140,000 clones, over 70% of them seen just once. Sequencing was carried out using peripheral blood. All receptors come from a man between 45 and 60 years old with active or convalescent COVID-19. Both conserved end residues are part of each CDR3. D genes are given only for firm matches. Clone sizes are given selectively: once, few, many, or a class where the clone is expanded.

- TRBJ1-3 TRBV30 - CACPWGGSGNTIYF TGTGCCTGCCCCTGGGGGGGCTCTGGAAACACCATATATTTT
- TRBJ2-7 TRBV6-5 TRBD1 CASRPQGISYEQYF TGTGCCAGCAGACCACAGGGGATCTCCTACGAGCAGTACTTC
- TRBJ1-1 TRBV19 - CASSLGRLTEAFF TGTGCCAGTTCGCTCGGCAGGCTCACTGAAGCTTTCTTT
many TRBJ1-1 TRBV28 - CASSLYQGRTEAFF TGTGCCAGCAGTTTATATCAGGGTCGCACTGAAGCTTTCTTT
- TRBJ1-6 TRBV4-2 TRBD1 CASRDSSSYNSPLHF TGTGCCTCGCGGGACAGCTCATCTTATAATTCACCCCTCCACTTT
many TRBJ2-2 TRBV29-1 - CSVLGLHANTGELFF TGCAGCGTCCTTGGACTGCACGCGAACACCGGGGAGCTGTTTTTT
- TRBJ2-3 TRBV5-1 - CASSTGLQGIARKITDTQYF TGCGCCAGCAGCACTGGTCTCCAGGGTATTGCTCGGAAGATCACGGATACGCAGTATTTT
- TRBJ2-7 TRBV28 - CASSFPEGVKYEQYF TGTGCCAGCAGTTTCCCAGAGGGAGTAAAGTACGAGCAGTACTTC
- TRBJ2-3 TRBV11-3 TRBD2 CASSRGTSGRSDTQYF TGTGCCAGCAGCCGTGGGACTAGCGGGAGGTCAGATACGCAGTATTTT
- TRBJ1-6 TRBV4-1 - CASSQVAGLNSPLHF TGCGCCAGCAGCCAAGTTGCGGGACTTAATTCACCCCTCCACTTT
- TRBJ2-3 TRBV7-2 - CASGTPISDTQYF TGTGCCAGCGGGACTCCCATCTCAGATACGCAGTATTTT
- TRBJ1-5 TRBV29-1 - CSVGGGNQPQHF TGCAGCGTGGGAGGGGGAAATCAGCCCCAGCATTTT
- TRBJ2-1 TRBV4-1 - CASRRTGNNEQFF TGCGCCAGCAGGCGGACTGGAAACAATGAGCAGTTCTTC
- TRBJ2-1 TRBV6-1 - CASSELRNEQFF TGTGCCAGCAGTGAATTGAGGAATGAGCAGTTCTTC
- TRBJ1-1 TRBV28 - CAIIPPGHLNTEAFF TGTGCCATCATTCCGCCGGGACACCTGAACACTGAAGCTTTCTTT
- TRBJ2-5 TRBV13 TRBD2 CASSFREAGETQYF TGTGCCAGCAGCTTTCGTGAAGCGGGGGAGACCCAGTACTTC
- TRBJ2-7 TRBV27 - CASSLSGYPTYEQYF TGTGCCAGCAGTTTATCCGGGTACCCCACCTACGAGCAGTACTTC
- TRBJ2-5 TRBV10-3 - CAISERERQETQYF TGTGCCATCAGTGAGCGGGAGAGACAAGAGACCCAGTACTTC
- TRBJ1-1 TRBV27 - CASSLSLGHLNTEAFF TGTGCCAGCAGTTTATCCTTGGGACATTTGAACACTGAAGCTTTCTTT
- TRBJ1-4 TRBV7-2 - CASSSFGGVNEKLFF TGTGCCAGCAGCTCCTTTGGGGGCGTTAATGAAAAACTGTTTTTT
- TRBJ2-3 TRBV3-1/TRBV3-2 TRBD2 CASSVGWAGGRDTQYF TGTGCCAGCAGCGTTGGATGGGCGGGAGGCAGGGATACGCAGTATTTT
- TRBJ1-5 TRBV2 - CASSARGGYSNQPQHF TGTGCCAGCAGTGCTAGGGGGGGGTATAGCAATCAGCCCCAGCATTTT
once TRBJ2-2 TRBV7-3 - CASSPKRAANTGELFF TGTGCCAGCAGCCCCAAGCGGGCCGCGAACACCGGGGAGCTGTTTTTT
- TRBJ2-5 TRBV6-1 TRBD2 CASSEWTSGSETQYF TGTGCCAGCAGTGAATGGACTAGCGGGAGCGAGACCCAGTACTTC
- TRBJ1-5 TRBV28 - CATYRDQPQHF TGTGCCACGTACAGGGATCAGCCCCAGCATTTT
- TRBJ2-7 TRBV6-5 TRBD1 CASSSDRAYEQYF TGTGCCAGCAGTTCGGACAGGGCCTACGAGCAGTACTTC
once TRBJ2-3 TRBV27 - CASSLFPGVTDTQYF TGTGCCAGCAGTTTATTTCCCGGGGTAACAGATACGCAGTATTTT
- TRBJ2-5 TRBV28 - CASSAQQGLGETQYF TGTGCCAGCAGTGCGCAACAGGGCTTGGGAGAGACCCAGTACTTC
- TRBJ1-1 TRBV27 - CASTLTQGSNTEAFF TGTGCCAGCACCCTCACCCAGGGATCGAACACTGAAGCTTTCTTT
- TRBJ2-1 TRBV29-1 TRBD2 CSVEGGLAGSEQFF TGCAGCGTTGAAGGCGGACTAGCGGGAAGTGAGCAGTTCTTC
few TRBJ2-5 TRBV7-9 TRBD2 CASSPPWGGKETQYF TGTGCCAGCAGCCCTCCCTGGGGGGGAAAAGAGACCCAGTACTTC
- TRBJ2-5 TRBV5-1 TRBD2 CASSGGGRAEETQYF TGCGCCAGCAGCGGGGGCGGGAGGGCCGAGGAGACCCAGTACTTC
- TRBJ1-3 TRBV28 TRBD1 CASSPPGGILPSLRNTIYF TGTGCCAGCAGTCCCCCAGGGGGCATCCTCCCTTCTTTGAGAAACACCATATATTTT